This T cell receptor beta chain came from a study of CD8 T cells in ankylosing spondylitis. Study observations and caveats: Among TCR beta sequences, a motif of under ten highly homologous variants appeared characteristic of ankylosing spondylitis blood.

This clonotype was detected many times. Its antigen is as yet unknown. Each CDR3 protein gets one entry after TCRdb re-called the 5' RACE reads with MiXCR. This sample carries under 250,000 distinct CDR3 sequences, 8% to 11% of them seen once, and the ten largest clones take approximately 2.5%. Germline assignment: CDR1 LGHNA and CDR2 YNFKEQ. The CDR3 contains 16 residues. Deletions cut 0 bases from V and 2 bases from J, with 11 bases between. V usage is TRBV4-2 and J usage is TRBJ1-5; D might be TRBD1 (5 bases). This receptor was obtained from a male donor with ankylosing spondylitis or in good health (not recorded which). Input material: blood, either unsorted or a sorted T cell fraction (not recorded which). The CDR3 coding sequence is TGTGCCAGCAGCCAAGATAGGGGAGAGGGCAATCAGCCCCAGCATTTT. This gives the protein CASSQDRGEGNQPQHF.